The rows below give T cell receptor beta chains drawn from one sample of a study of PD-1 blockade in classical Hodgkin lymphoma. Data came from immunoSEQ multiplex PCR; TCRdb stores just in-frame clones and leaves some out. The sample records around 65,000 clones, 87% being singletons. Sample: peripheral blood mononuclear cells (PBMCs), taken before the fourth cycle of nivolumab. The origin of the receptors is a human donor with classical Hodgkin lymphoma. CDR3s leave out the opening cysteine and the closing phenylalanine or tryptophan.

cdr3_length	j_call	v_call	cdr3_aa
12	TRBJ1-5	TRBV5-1	ASSLGSGNQPQH
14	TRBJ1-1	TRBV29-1	SVLVWAETMNTEAF
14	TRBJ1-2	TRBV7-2	ASSLAGTNPGHGYT
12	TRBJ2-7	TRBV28	ASSSGTAIYEQY
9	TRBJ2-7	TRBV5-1	ASSHGEQQY
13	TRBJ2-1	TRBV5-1	ASSPGPAGRDEQF
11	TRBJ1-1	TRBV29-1	SVWEGMITEAF
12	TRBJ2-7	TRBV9	ASPLDRETYEQY
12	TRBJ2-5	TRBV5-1	ASSLVRTKETQY
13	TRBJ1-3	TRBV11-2	ASSLVAVAGNTIY
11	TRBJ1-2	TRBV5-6	ASSLAGGGGYT
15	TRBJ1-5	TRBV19	ASSIGPGRYSNQPQH
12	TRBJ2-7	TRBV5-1	ASSEGQGRYEQY
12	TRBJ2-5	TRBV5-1	ASSLRADQETQY
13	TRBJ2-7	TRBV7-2	ASSPAAGGSYEQY
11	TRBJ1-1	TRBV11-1	ASSLEQTFEAF
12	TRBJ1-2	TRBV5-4	ASSLTGLTDGYT
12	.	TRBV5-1	ASSVDRVIYEQY
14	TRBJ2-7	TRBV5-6	ASSFPSGQLSYEQY
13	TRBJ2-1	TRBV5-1	ASSSTGGVYDEQF
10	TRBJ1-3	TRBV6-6	ASSYSEDTIY
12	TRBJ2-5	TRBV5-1	ASSLEQTQETQY
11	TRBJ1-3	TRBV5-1	ASKQGTGNTIY
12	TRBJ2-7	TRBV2	ASSEYRSSYEQY
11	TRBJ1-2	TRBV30	AWSWGQGGGYT
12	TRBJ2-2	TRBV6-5	ASSQTGGTGELF
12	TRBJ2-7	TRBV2	ASSRSGTAGEQY
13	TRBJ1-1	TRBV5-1	ASSLWGTENTEAF
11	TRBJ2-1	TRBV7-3	ASSLGAYNEQF
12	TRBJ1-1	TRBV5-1	ASSMTGRNTEAF
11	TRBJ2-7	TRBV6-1	ASATEIKAEQY
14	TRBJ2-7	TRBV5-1	ASSPDQSGGPYEQY
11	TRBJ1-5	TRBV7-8	ASSLGRDQPQH
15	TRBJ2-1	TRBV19	ASSPRVAGGPYNEQF
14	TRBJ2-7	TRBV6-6	ASRDSEGTGDYEQY
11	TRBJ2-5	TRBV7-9	ASSSSGGETQY
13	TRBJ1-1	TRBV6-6	ASSPGQGATTEAF
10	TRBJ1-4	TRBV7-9	ASSLSQGTLF
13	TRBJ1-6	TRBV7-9	ASTADVVGNSPLH
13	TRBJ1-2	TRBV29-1	SVRETGGRGGGYT
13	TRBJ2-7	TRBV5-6	ASTGRQGTFYEQY
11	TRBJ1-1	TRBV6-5	ASSYGTGAEAF
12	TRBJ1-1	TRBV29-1	SVDGTLLNTEAF
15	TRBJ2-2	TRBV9	ASSDGTSGTNTGELF
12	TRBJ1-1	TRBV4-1	ASSQERGGTEAF
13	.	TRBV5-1	ASSLEGQASYEQY
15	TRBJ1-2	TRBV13	ASSFREGWLLKSGYT
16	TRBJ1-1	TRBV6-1	ASSEAVLLIGSVVSAF
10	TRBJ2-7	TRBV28	ASSRTGKEQY
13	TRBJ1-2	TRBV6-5	ASSYLGGVSYGYT
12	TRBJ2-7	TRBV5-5	ASSLWAGSYEQY
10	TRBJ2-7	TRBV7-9	ASTRPRGEQY
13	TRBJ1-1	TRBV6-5	ASSPGQGATTEAF